The source of this T cell receptor beta chain is a study of blood T cell repertoires in COVID-19 (dated by TCRdb to 2020 to 2021). Study-wide context: Samples from collaborators originated in the United States, Italy and Spain and spanned both the acute and convalescent phases of COVID-19. Subjects who had been exposed to COVID-19, were actively infected with it, or had recovered from it provided the deeply sampled blood TCRbeta repertoires that made up the dataset. Samples came from the ongoing ImmuneRACE study (first 160 participants) plus 1,254 subjects from 6 global collaborators. The repertoires were released in a freely available public database intended as a resource for research on the immune response to SARS-CoV-2. Where available, HLA class I and class II types were taken from metadata supplied by the sample provider and were not determined by assay-based typing. The sample metadata nearly always contained a de-identified subject ID, COVID-19 status, age in years and sex. The material from the prospective study consisted of cDNA or gDNA derived from T cells, B-cell-depleted T cells, or PBMCs. Study-wide findings and limitations: The amount of clinical and demographic metadata varied by source and participant and was provided uncurated.

The CDR3 covers 16 residues, taking in both the cysteine and the phenylalanine. Only the CDR3 part of the read is kept: 48 bases, read in frame from the first base. For this chain, trimming is 3 bases at the V end and 0 bases at the J end, and the number of junction bases without a gene match is 7. CDR1 MGHRA and CDR2 YSYEKL are derived from the germline V gene. As regards this clone: Its cognate antigen has yet to be identified. No much larger clonotype is one base removed from it; base qualities were not supplied.

TCRbeta CDR3 regions were amplified from genomic DNA using the immunoSEQ Assay, a bias-controlled multiplex PCR. The study's own analysis went as follows. Nucleated cell counts per sample were estimated from amplification of reference gene primers within the assay. To quantify the absolute abundance of each unique TCRbeta CDR3 rearrangement, sequence reads were collapsed and filtered. For each sample, productive Simpson clonality was calculated as the square root of Simpson's diversity index over productive rearrangements. What TCRdb holds here is the immuneACCESS table cut down to in-frame rearrangements. Part of the clones is not present; checked against another copy, under half of the missing clones reflect an unresolved V gene, and the others are unexplained. The DNA gave D and trimming, while V, J and clone size come from that table. This sample comprises some 91,000 clones, around three quarters of them detected only once. The ten largest clonotypes hold about 6.5% of the sample.

Whole blood was collected in K2EDTA tubes by collaborating institutions according to the institutions' own protocols. For TCRbeta analysis, collaborators shipped samples as frozen whole blood, isolated PBMCs, or DNA extracted from either of those sample types. The sequence links TRBV4-1 to TRBJ1-2, and TRBD1 aligns with 7 junction nucleotides. The receptor was isolated from a man between 65 and 85 years old with acute or convalescent COVID-19. Sequenced input: peripheral blood. The CDR3 region: CASSQAGTETNYGYTF. The DNA sequence reads TGCGCCAGCAGCCAGGCCGGGACAGAGACTAACTATGGCTACACCTTC.